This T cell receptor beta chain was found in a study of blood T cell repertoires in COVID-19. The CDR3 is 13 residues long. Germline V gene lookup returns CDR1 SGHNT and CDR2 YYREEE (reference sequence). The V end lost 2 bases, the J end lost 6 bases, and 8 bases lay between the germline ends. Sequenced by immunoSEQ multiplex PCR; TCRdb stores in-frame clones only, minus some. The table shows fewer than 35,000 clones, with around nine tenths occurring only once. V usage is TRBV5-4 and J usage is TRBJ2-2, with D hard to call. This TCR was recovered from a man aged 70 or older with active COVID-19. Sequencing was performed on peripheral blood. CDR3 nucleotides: TGTGCCAGCAGCTTCTACAGTGCCGGGGAGCTGTTTTTT. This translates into CASSFYSAGELFF.